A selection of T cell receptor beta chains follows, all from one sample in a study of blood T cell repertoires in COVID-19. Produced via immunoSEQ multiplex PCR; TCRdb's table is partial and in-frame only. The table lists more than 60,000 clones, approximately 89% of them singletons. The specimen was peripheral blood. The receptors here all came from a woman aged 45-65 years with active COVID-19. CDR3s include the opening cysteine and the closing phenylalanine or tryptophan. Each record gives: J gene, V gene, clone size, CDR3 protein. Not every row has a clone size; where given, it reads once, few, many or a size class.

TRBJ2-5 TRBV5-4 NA CASSWDVGGGQETQYF
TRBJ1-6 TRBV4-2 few CASSHSTGEINSPLHF
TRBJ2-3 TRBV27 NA CASSFGGGPVTDTQYF
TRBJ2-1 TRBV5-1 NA CASGKSGFLYNEQFF
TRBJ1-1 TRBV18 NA CASSPRQGAETEAFF
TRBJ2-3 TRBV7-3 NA CASSSPSSDRGADTQYF
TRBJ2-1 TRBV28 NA CASSLLAGEGLDEQFF
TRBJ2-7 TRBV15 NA CATSREQGASYEQYF
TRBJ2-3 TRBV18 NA CASSPPGGGISDTQYF
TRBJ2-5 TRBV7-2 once CASSLDGTSDGTQYF
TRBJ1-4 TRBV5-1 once CASTRGPATNEKLFF
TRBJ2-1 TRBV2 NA CASSESLAGSNEQFF
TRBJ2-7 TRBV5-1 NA CASSLDWGGLYEQYF
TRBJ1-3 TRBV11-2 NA CASSLGGSAGNTIYF
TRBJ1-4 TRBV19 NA CASSITATNEKLFF
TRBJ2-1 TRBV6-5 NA CASTVGLAGLNEQFF
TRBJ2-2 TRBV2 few CASRAGGKNTGELFF
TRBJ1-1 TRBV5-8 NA CASSLVDIRNTEAFF
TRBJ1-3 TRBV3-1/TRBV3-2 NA CASAPHRGPGDTIYF
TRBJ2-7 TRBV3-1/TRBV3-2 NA CASSQDDRAEQYF
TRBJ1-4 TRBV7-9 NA CASSNTGVTNEKLFF